Presented here are 3 T cell receptor beta chains from one specimen sequenced in a study of blood T cells in healthy people across ages. Sample-barcoded 5' priming and a J-beta primer mix drove a second PCR of roughly 6 to 12 cycles. TCRdb processed the 5' RACE reads anew with MiXCR; each CDR3 protein has one entry. The sample contains some 550,000 distinct CDR3 sequences, around half of which appear only once. Sequencing was done on a sample of blood. The receptors stem from a man of 80 years or more in good health.

This clonotype showed up just a few times. The rearrangement uses TRBV2 and TRBJ1-1, with D uncertain. V was pared by 7 bases and J by 5 bases, with 17 bases between. CDR3 size: 14 residues. Germline V gene data show CDR1 as SNHLY and CDR2 as FYNNEI. For the CDR3, the DNA is TGTGCCAGCACCGAAGGCATATCACCGACTGAAGCTTTCTTT. Translated, it gives CASTEGISPTEAFF.

This clonotype was observed a handful of times. The chain couples TRBV20-1 to TRBJ2-4, with D possibly matching TRBD2 (6 bases). The end of the DNA fits TRBJ2-7 better, so the J call may be wrong. Germline V gives CDR1 DFQATT, CDR2 SNEGSKA (reference sequence). The CDR3 spans 12 residues. For the CDR3, the DNA is TGCAGTGTAGGGCGGGGCAAATACGAGCAGTACTTC. It is translated as CSVGRGKYEQYF.

This clonotype showed up just a few times. In DNA, the CDR3 is TGTGCCAGCAGTCTCCACCCGCCTAACTATGGCTACACCTTC. Translating it yields CASSLHPPNYGYTF. The rearrangement links TRBV12-3 or TRBV12-4 to TRBJ1-2; D unresolved. This CDR3 region has 14 residues. V lost 5 bases, J lost 0 bases, and 10 bases lay in between.